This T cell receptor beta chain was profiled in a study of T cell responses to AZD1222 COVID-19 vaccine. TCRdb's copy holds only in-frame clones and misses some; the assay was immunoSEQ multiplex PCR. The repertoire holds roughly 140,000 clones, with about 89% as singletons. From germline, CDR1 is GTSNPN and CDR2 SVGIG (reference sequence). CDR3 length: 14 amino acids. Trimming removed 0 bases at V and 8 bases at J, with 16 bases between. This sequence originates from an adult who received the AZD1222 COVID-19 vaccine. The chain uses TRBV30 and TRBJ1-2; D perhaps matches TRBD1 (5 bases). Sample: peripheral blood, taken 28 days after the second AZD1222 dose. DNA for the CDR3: TGTGCCTGGAGTGTCGGGGCGGTGGGGACCGGCTACACCTTC. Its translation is CAWSVGAVGTGYTF.